These T cell receptor beta chains were read from a single sample in a study of blood T cells in healthy people across ages. TCRdb used MiXCR to reprocess the 5' RACE reads, holding one entry per CDR3 protein. The sample includes 850,000 to 1,300,000 distinct CDR3 sequences, 40% to 55% of them seen just once. Input material: blood. These receptors came from a woman in her sixties in good health. The CDR3 runs from the conserved cysteine through the conserved F or W. The D gene is left open where the match is weak. Clone size is not always given. Where it is, it says once, few, many or a class for expanded clones.

>-|18|TRBV9|TRBJ2-5|-
CASSPQGGDTLGLKTQYF
TGTGCCAGCAGCCCTCAGGGGGGGGACACCCTTGGGCTAAAGACCCAGTACTTC
>TRBD1|15|TRBV18|TRBJ1-1|few
CASSPQGAEDTEAFF
TGTGCCAGCTCACCGCAGGGGGCTGAGGACACTGAAGCTTTCTTT
>-|13|TRBV9|TRBJ2-6|-
CASSYPGANVLTF
TGTGCCAGCAGCTATCCTGGGGCCAACGTCCTGACTTTC
>-|15|TRBV6-5|TRBJ2-5|-
CASRVRVGYQETQYF
TGTGCCAGCAGGGTCAGGGTGGGATATCAAGAGACCCAGTACTTC
>-|14|TRBV27|TRBJ2-7|-
CASSLLGSGREQYF
TGTGCCAGCAGTTTATTGGGTTCGGGACGCGAGCAGTACTTC
>TRBD1|15|TRBV14|TRBJ2-3|-
CASSQDVTGFDTQYF
TGTGCCAGCAGCCAAGATGTGACAGGGTTTGATACGCAGTATTTT
>-|13|TRBV9|TRBJ2-7|-
CASSRTDAYEQYF
TGTGCCAGCAGTAGGACAGACGCCTACGAGCAGTACTTC
>-|17|TRBV4-2|TRBJ2-6|-
CASSQAAVRAGANVLTF
TGTGCCAGCAGCCAAGCTGCGGTTCGAGCTGGGGCCAACGTCCTGACTTTC
>TRBD2|15|TRBV28|TRBJ2-7|few
CASSFLAGGSYEQYF
TGTGCCAGCAGTTTTTTAGCGGGAGGCTCCTACGAGCAGTACTTC
>-|14|TRBV18|TRBJ1-2|-
CASSPRQLNYGYTF
TGTGCCAGCTCACCACGACAGCTGAACTATGGCTACACCTTC
>TRBD1|14|TRBV6-5|TRBJ2-1|-
CATCTGGSYNEQFF
TGTGCCACCTGCACAGGGGGCTCCTACAATGAGCAGTTCTTC
>-|12|TRBV7-2|TRBJ2-1|few
CASSLVVVEQFF
TGTGCCAGCAGCTTAGTAGTAGTTGAGCAGTTCTTC
>-|14|TRBV15|TRBJ2-1|-
CATSSGDGRDEQFF
TGTGCCACCAGCTCCGGGGATGGGCGCGATGAGCAGTTCTTC
>TRBD1|13|TRBV29-1|TRBJ1-2|-
CSTTGAPEYGYTF
TGCAGCACTACAGGGGCGCCGGAGTACGGCTACACCTTC
>-|14|TRBV12-3/TRBV12-4|TRBJ2-7|-
CASSVEGVVYEQYF
TGTGCCAGCAGTGTTGAAGGGGTAGTCTACGAGCAGTACTTC
>TRBD1|16|TRBV5-1|TRBJ2-7|-
CASSAETTGVSHEQYF
TGCGCCAGCAGCGCTGAAACGACAGGGGTTTCCCACGAGCAGTACTTC
>-|13|TRBV6-5|TRBJ2-1|-
CASSYSSGNEQFF
TGTGCCAGCAGTTACTCATCGGGGAATGAGCAGTTCTTC
>-|12|TRBV29-1|TRBJ2-7|-
CSVRERTYEQYF
TGCAGCGTTAGAGAGAGGACCTACGAGCAGTACTTC
>TRBD1|14|TRBV5-1|TRBJ2-3|-
CASSRWTGADTQYF
TGCGCCAGCAGCAGATGGACAGGGGCAGATACGCAGTATTTT
>-|15|TRBV11-2|TRBJ2-3|-
CASSLADISTDTQYF
TGTGCCAGCAGCTTAGCAGATATAAGCACAGATACGCAGTATTTT
>-|15|TRBV18|TRBJ2-7|-
CASSPLRVLTYEQYF
TGTGCCAGCTCACCATTAAGGGTTTTAACCTACGAGCAGTACTTC
>-|14|TRBV12-3/TRBV12-4|TRBJ2-1|-
CASSGYGVYNEQFF
TGTGCCAGCAGTGGTTATGGAGTTTACAATGAGCAGTTCTTC
>TRBD2|15|TRBV13|TRBJ2-7|-
CASSGGLAGVHEQYF
TGTGCCAGCAGCGGAGGACTAGCGGGAGTTCACGAGCAGTACTTC
>TRBD1|13|TRBV6-5|TRBJ2-7|once
CASQGARTYEQYF
TGTGCCAGCCAGGGGGCGCGGACCTACGAGCAGTACTTC
>-|14|TRBV29-1|TRBJ2-1|few
CSVEDRNIRDKQFF
TGCAGCGTTGAAGATCGAAACATTCGGGACAAACAGTTCTTC
>-|12|TRBV13|TRBJ1-1|few
CASRLGGTEAFF
TGTGCCAGCAGATTAGGTGGCACTGAAGCTTTCTTT
>-|14|TRBV15|TRBJ1-6|-
CATSRGDLGSPLHF
TGTGCCACCAGCAGGGGGGACTTGGGTTCACCCCTCCACTTT
>-|16|TRBV3-1|TRBJ2-1|-
CASSQNWRGHYNEQFF
TGTGCCAGCAGCCAAAACTGGCGAGGACACTACAATGAGCAGTTCTTC
>-|15|TRBV21-1|TRBJ2-7|-
CASSMRGRLRGEQYF
TGTGCCAGCAGCATGCGCGGGAGACTCCGGGGTGAGCAGTACTTC
>-|13|TRBV20-1|TRBJ2-1|-
CSARGRPYNEQFF
TGCAGTGCGAGGGGACGTCCTTACAATGAGCAGTTCTTC
>-|11|TRBV7-8|TRBJ2-5|-
CASGSKETQYF
TGTGCCAGCGGCTCCAAAGAGACCCAGTACTTC
>TRBD1|14|TRBV6-6|TRBJ1-2|-
CASTKRTGDYGYTF
TGTGCCAGCACTAAACGGACAGGGGACTATGGCTACACCTTC
>-|14|TRBV5-1|TRBJ2-3|-
CASRKQVGTDTQYF
TGCGCCAGCAGGAAACAGGTTGGCACAGATACGCAGTATTTT
>TRBD1|15|TRBV7-9|TRBJ1-4|-
CASSTQTGYNEKLFF
TGTGCCAGCAGCACCCAGACAGGGTATAATGAAAAACTGTTTTTT
>-|14|TRBV29-1|TRBJ2-5|few
CSVAGTRSQETQYF
TGCAGCGTTGCCGGAACCAGGTCCCAAGAGACCCAGTACTTC
>-|15|TRBV6-2/TRBV6-3|TRBJ2-3|few
CASSYSIDSTDTQYF
TGTGCCAGCAGTTACTCCATTGACAGCACAGATACGCAGTATTTT
>-|15|TRBV7-9|TRBJ2-7|-
CASSLLALTYNEQYF
TGTGCCAGCAGCTTACTAGCGCTGACCTACAATGAGCAGTACTTC
>-|14|TRBV20-1|TRBJ2-5|few
CSASVKDKPETQYF
TGCAGTGCTAGTGTGAAGGATAAACCCGAGACCCAGTACTTC
>-|13|TRBV19|TRBJ1-5|-
CASRDRRGQPQHF
TGCGCCAGTAGAGACAGGCGAGGTCAGCCCCAGCATTTT
>TRBD1|15|TRBV12-3/TRBV12-4|TRBJ1-6|-
CASSFGTGSMTPLHF
TGTGCCAGCAGTTTCGGGACAGGGTCTATGACACCCCTCCACTTT
>-|14|TRBV2|TRBJ2-1|-
CASMGRGAGNEQFF
TGTGCCAGCATGGGGCGAGGGGCGGGGAATGAGCAGTTCTTC